The rows below give T cell receptor beta chains drawn from one sample of a study of preoperative IRX-2 immunotherapy in early breast cancer. Repertoires were generated with immunoSEQ multiplex PCR, while TCRdb's copy carries only in-frame clones and drops some. The sample lists approximately 24,000 clones, around 90% occurring once. This specimen was tumor tissue, taken after IRX-2 immunotherapy. Receptors originate from a human donor with breast cancer. The CDR3 runs from the conserved cysteine through the conserved F or W. D genes are given only for firm matches. Size values are once, few and many counts, or a class for expanded clones, and some rows have none.

v_gene	j_gene	abundance	d_gene	CDR3nt	CDR3aa
TRBV28	TRBJ2-6	once	.	TGTGCCACCTTAACCGGAGGGACTGGGGCCAACGTCCTGACTTTC	CATLTGGTGANVLTF
TRBV30	TRBJ1-3	.	.	TGTGCCTGGAGTGTTGCCGCGGGGAACACCATATATTTT	CAWSVAAGNTIYF
TRBV6-5	TRBJ2-7	.	.	TGTGCCAGCAGCCGGACTCCTACCTACGAGCAGTACTTC	CASSRTPTYEQYF
TRBV5-1	TRBJ2-1	.	TRBD2	TGCGCCAGCAGCTTGGGACTAGCGGGGGTCAATGAGCAGTTCTTC	CASSLGLAGVNEQFF
TRBV11-3	TRBJ1-2	.	TRBD1	TGTGCCAGCAGCTTAGGTGTTGGACAGGGGCTTGGCTACACCTTC	CASSLGVGQGLGYTF
TRBV28	TRBJ1-2	.	.	TGTGCCAGCCGTCCGGGACAAAAAAAGGGTGGAGGCTACACCTTC	CASRPGQKKGGGYTF
TRBV6-5	TRBJ1-2	.	.	TGTGCCAGCAGCAATTCCGGGACACTTATCTTC	CASSNSGTLIF
TRBV28	TRBJ1-4	once	TRBD1	TGTGCCAGCCGACAGGGGGCGAGGGAAAAACTGTTTTTT	CASRQGAREKLFF
TRBV11-3	TRBJ2-7	.	.	TGTGCCAGCAGCTTAGACTCCGGGACTTGGGGAGTCGAGCAGTACTTC	CASSLDSGTWGVEQYF
TRBV7-2	TRBJ2-7	.	.	TGTGCCAGCAGCTCATACGGGGTGGTGGCAGGGAAACCCTACGAGCAGTACTTC	CASSSYGVVAGKPYEQYF
TRBV9	TRBJ2-5	.	.	TGTGCCAGCAGCGTAGCTGGGAGTTTAAAAGAGACCCAGTACTTC	CASSVAGSLKETQYF
TRBV6-6	TRBJ1-1	once	.	TGTGCCAGCAGTTACTCGATCGGTATTGAAGCTTTCTTT	CASSYSIGIEAFF